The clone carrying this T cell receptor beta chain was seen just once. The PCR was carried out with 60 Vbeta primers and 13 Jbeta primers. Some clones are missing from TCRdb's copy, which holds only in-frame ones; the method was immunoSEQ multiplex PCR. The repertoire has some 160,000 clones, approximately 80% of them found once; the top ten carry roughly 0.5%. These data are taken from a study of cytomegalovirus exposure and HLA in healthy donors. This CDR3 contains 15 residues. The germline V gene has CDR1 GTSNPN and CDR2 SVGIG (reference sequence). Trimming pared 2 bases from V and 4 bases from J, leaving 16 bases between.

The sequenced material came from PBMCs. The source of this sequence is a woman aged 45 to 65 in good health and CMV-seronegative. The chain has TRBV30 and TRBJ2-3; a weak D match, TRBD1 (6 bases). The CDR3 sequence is CAWSKGQGHPDTQYF. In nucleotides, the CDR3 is TGTGCCTGGAGTAAAGGGCAGGGGCACCCAGATACGCAGTATTTT.